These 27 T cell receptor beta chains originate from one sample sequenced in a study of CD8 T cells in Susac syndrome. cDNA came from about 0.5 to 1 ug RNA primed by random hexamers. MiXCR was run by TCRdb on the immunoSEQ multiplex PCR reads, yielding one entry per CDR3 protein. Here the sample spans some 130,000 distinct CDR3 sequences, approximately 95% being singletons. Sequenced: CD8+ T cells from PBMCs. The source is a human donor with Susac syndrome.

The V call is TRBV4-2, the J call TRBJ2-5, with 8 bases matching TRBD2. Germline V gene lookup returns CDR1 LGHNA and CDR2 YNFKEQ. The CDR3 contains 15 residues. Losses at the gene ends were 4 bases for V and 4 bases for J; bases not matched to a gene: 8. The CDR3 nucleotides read TGTGCCAGCAGCCTCATCGGGGGGGCGGGAGAGACCCAGTACTTC. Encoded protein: CASSLIGGAGETQYF.

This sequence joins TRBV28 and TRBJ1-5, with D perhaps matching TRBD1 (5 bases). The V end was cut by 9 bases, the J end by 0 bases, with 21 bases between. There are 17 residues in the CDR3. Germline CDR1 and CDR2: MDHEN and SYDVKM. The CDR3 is CASQGSGRRNSNQPQHF. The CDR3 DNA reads TGTGCCAGTCAGGGCTCCGGTCGACGAAATAGCAATCAGCCCCAGCATTTT.

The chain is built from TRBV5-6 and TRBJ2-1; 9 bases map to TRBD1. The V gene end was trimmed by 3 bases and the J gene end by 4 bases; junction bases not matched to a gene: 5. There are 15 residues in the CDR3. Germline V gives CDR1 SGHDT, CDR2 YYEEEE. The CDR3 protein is CASSSQGAGYNEQFF. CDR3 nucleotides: TGTGCCAGCAGCTCACAGGGGGCGGGTTACAATGAGCAGTTCTTC.

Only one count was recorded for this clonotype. CDR3 nucleotide sequence: TGCGCCAGCAGCTTACCCCAGCGGGAGGTGACCTACAATGAGCAGTTCTTC. Amino acids: CASSLPQREVTYNEQFF. The chain couples TRBV5-1 to TRBJ2-1, with TRBD2 matching 9 bases. The V gene end was trimmed by 2 bases and the J gene end by 2 bases; junction bases not matched to a gene: 8. CDR3 length: 17 amino acids. From germline, CDR1 is SGHRS and CDR2 YFSETQ. Full variable domain (rest looked up from reference TRBV5-1 and TRBJ2-1): KAGVTQTPRYLIKTRGQQVTLSCSPISGHRSVSWYQQTPGQGLQFLFEYFSETQRNKGNFPGRFSGRQFSNSRSEMNVSTLELGDSALYLCASSLPQREVTYNEQFFGPGTRLTVL.

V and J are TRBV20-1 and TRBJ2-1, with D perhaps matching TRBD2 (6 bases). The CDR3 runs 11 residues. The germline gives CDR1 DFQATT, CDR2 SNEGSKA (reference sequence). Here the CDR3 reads CRPTSSNEQFF. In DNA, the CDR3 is TGCAGGCCCACTAGCTCGAATGAGCAGTTCTTC.

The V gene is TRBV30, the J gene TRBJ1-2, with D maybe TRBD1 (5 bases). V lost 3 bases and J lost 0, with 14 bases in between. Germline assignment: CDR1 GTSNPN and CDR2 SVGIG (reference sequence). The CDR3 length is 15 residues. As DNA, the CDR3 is TGTGCCTGGAGGGGTACGAGGGGCGCTAACTATGGCTACACCTTC. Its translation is CAWRGTRGANYGYTF. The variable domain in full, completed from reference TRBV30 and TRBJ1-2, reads SQTIHQWPATLVQPVGSPLSLECTVEGTSNPNLYWYRQAAGRGLQLLFYSVGIGQISSEVPQNLSASRPQDRQFILSSKKLLLSDSGFYLCAWRGTRGANYGYTFGSGTRLTVV.

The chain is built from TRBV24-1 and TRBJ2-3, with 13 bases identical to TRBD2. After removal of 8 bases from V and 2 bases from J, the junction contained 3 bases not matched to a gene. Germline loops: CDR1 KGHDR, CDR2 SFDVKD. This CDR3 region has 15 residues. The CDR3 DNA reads TGTGCCACCATTACTAGCGGGAGGGTCACAGATACGCAGTATTTT. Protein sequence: CATITSGRVTDTQYF.

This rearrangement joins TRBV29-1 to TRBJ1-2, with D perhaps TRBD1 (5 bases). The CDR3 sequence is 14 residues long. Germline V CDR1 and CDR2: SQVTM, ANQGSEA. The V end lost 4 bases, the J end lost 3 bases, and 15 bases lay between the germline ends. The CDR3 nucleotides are TGCAGCGTTGCGGGGGAGACACCTTACTATGGCTACACCTTC. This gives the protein CSVAGETPYYGYTF.

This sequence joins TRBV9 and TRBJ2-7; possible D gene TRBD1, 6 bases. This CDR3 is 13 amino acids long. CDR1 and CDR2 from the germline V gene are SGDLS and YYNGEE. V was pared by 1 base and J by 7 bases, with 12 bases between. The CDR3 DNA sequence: TGTGCCAGCAGCGTACGTGGGGGCCTAGAGCAGTACTTC. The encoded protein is CASSVRGGLEQYF.

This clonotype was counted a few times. The CDR3 region has the DNA TGTGCCAGCAGCTTAGGAGAGGGGAACACTGAAGCTTTCTTT. The encoded protein is CASSLGEGNTEAFF. The chain couples TRBV7-9 to TRBJ1-1; D unclear. This CDR3 has 14 amino acids. Trimming took off 1 base at V and 1 base at J, with 7 bases between the two ends. CDR1 and CDR2 (germline): SEHNR, FQNEAQ (reference sequence).

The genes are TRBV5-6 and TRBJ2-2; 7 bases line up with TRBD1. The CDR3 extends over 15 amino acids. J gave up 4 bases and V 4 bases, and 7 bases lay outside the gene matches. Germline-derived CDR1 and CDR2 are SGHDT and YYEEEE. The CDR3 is CASSGSDRSTGELFF. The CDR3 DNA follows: TGTGCCAGCAGCGGGTCGGACAGGTCCACCGGGGAGCTGTTTTTT.

CDR3 in DNA: TGTGCCAGTGAAAGGGGGAACTATGGCTACACCTTC. It yields the protein CASERGNYGYTF. The chain joins TRBV19 to TRBJ1-2; D is perhaps TRBD1 (6 bases). Germline V gene lookup returns CDR1 LNHDA and CDR2 SQIVND (reference sequence). This CDR3 comprises 12 residues. The V and J ends lost 8 bases and 2 bases respectively, with 9 bases between them.

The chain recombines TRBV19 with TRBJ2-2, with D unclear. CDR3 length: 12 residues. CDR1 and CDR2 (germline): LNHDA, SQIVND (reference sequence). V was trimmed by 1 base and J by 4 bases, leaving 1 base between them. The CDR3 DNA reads TGTGCCAGTAGTATAGCCACCGGGGAGCTGTTTTTT. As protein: CASSIATGELFF.

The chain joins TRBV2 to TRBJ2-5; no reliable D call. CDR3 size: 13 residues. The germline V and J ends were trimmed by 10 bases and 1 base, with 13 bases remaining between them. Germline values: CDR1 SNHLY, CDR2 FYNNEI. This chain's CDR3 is CATSDGTQETQYF. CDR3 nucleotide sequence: TGTGCCACCTCAGACGGAACCCAAGAGACCCAGTACTTC.

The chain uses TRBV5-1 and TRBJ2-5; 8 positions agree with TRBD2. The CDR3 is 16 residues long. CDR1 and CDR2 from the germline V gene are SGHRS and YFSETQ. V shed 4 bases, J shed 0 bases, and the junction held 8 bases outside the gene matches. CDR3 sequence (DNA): TGCGCCAGCAGCGTCCGGGAGGGGAGTGACCAAGAGACCCAGTACTTC. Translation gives CASSVREGSDQETQYF.

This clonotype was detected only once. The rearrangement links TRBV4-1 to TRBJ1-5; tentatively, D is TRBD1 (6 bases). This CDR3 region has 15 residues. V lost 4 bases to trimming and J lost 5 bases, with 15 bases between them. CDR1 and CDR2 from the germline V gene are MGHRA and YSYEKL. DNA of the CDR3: TGCGCCAGCAGCCCACAACAGGGTCGAGATCAGCCCCAGCATTTT. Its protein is CASSPQQGRDQPQHF.

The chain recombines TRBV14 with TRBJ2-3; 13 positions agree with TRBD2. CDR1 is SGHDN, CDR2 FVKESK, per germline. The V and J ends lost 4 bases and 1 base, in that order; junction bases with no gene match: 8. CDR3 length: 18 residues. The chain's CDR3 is CASSLRTSGSDGTDTQYF. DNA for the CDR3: TGTGCCAGCAGCCTTCGGACTAGCGGGAGTGATGGCACAGATACGCAGTATTTT.

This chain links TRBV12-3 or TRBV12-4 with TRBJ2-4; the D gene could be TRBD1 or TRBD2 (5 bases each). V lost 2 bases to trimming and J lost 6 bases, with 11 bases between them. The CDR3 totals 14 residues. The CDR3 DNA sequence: TGTGCCAGCAGTTTATGGGGGTTCGCAAACATTCAGTACTTC. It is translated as CASSLWGFANIQYF.

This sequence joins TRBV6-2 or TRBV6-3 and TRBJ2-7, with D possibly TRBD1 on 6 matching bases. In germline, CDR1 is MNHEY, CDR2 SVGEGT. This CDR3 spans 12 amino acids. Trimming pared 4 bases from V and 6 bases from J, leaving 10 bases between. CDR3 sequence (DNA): TGTGCCAGCAGTTCTGGGACACCCGAGCAGTACTTC. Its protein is CASSSGTPEQYF.

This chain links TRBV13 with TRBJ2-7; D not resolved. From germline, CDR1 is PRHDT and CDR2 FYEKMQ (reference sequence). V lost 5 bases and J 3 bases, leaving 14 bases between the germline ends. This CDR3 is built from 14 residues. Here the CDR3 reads CASSRNHNVYEQYF. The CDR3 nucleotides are TGTGCCAGCAGCCGTAACCATAACGTCTACGAGCAGTACTTC. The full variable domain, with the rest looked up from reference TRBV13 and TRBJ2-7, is AAGVIQSPRHLIKEKRETATLKCYPIPRHDTVYWYQQGPGQDPQFLISFYEKMQSDKGSIPDRFSAQQFSDYHSELNMSSLELGDSALYFCASSRNHNVYEQYFGPGTRLTVT.

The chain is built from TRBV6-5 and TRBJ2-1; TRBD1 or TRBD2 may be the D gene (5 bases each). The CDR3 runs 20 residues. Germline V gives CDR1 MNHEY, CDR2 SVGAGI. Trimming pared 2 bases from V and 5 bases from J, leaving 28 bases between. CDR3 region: CASSYAPGQVLTQENNEQFF. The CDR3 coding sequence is TGTGCCAGCAGTTACGCCCCGGGGCAGGTCCTCACTCAAGAGAACAATGAGCAGTTCTTC.

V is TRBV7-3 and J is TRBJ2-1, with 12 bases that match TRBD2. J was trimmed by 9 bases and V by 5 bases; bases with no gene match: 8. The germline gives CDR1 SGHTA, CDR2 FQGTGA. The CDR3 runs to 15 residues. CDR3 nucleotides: TGTGCCAGCAGCATTCTAGCGGGAGGGCCTGGTGAGCAGTTCTTC. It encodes CASSILAGGPGEQFF.

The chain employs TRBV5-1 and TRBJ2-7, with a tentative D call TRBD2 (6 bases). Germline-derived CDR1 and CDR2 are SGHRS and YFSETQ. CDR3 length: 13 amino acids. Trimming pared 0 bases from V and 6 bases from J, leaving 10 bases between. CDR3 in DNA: TGCGCCAGCAGCTTGGTGGCTAGCGCCGAGCAGTACTTC. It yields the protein CASSLVASAEQYF.

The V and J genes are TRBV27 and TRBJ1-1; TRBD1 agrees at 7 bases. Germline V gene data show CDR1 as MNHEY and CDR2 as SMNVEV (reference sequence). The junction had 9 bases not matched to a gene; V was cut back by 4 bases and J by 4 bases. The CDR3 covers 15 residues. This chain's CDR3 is CASSSRGGGFTEAFF. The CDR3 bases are TGTGCCAGCAGTTCACGAGGGGGCGGGTTCACTGAAGCTTTCTTT.

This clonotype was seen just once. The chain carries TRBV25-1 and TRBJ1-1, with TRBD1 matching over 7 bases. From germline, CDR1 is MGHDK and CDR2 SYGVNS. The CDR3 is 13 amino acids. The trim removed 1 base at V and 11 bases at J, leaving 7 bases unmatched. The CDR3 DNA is TGTGCCAGCAGTGAATCTAACAGGGGTGAGGCTTTCTTT. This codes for CASSESNRGEAFF.

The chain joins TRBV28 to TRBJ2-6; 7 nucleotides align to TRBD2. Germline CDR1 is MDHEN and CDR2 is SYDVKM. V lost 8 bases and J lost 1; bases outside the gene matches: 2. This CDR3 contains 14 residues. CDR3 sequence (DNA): TGTGCCAGCCGGGAGGCATCTGGGGCCAACGTCCTGACTTTC. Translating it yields CASREASGANVLTF.

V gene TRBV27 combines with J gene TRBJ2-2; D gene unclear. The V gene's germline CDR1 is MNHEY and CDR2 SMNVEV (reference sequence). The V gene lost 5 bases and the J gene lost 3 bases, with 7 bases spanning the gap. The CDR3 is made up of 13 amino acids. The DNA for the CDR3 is TGTGCCAGCAGTCCAGCCGACACCGGGGAGCTGTTTTTT. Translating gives CASSPADTGELFF.